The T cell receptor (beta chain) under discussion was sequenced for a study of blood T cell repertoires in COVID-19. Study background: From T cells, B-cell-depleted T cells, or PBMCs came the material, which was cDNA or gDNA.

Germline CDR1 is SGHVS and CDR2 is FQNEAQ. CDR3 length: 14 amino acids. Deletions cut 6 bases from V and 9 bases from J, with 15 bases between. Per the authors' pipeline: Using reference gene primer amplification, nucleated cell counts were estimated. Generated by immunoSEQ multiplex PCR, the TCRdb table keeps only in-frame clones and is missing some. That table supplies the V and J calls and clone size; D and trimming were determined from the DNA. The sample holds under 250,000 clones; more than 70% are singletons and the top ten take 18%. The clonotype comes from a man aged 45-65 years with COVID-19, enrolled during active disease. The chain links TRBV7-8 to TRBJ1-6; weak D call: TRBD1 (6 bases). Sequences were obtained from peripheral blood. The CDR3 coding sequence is TGTGCCAGCAGTTTACAGGGTTTCGGTTCACCCCTCCACTTT. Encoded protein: CASSLQGFGSPLHF.